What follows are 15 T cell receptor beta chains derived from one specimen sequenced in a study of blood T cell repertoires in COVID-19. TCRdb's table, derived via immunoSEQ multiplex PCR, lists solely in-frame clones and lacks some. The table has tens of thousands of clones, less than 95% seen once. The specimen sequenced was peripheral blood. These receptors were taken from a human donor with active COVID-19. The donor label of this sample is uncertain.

CDR3 residues: CASSDPRGGRGGELFF. Written as DNA, the CDR3 is TGCGCCAGCAGCGACCCGCGGGGGGGCCGCGGCGGGGAGCTGTTTTTT. The chain is built from TRBV5-1 and TRBJ2-2; TRBD2 matches 9 bases. The CDR3 is 16 residues long. The V segment lost 4 bases and the J segment 7 bases; nucleotides outside the gene matches: 11. Germline V lookup: CDR1 SGHRS, CDR2 YFSETQ. The variable domain in full, with the rest retrieved from reference TRBV5-1 and TRBJ2-2, is KAGVTQTPRYLIKTRGQQVTLSCSPISGHRSVSWYQQTPGQGLQFLFEYFSETQRNKGNFPGRFSGRQFSNSRSEMNVSTLELGDSALYLCASSDPRGGRGGELFFGEGSRLTVL.

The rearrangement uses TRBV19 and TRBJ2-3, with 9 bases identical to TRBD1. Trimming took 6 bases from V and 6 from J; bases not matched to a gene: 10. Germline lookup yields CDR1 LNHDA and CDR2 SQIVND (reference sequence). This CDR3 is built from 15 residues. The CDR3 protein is CASRGTDRGWDTQYF. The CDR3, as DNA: TGTGCCAGTAGAGGGACGGACAGGGGATGGGATACGCAGTATTTT. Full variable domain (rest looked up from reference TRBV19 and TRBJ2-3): DGGITQSPKYLFRKEGQNVTLSCEQNLNHDAMYWYRQDPGQGLRLIYYSQIVNDFQKGDIAEGYSVSREKKESFPLTVTSAQKNPTAFYLCASRGTDRGWDTQYFGPGTRLTVL.

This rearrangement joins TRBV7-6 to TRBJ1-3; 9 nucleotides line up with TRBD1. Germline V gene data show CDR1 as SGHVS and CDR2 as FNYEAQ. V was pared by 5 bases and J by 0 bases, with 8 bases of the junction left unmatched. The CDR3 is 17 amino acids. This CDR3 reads CASSAFRDRDSGNTIYF. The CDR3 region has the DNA TGTGCCAGCAGCGCATTCCGGGACAGGGACTCTGGAAACACCATATATTTT.

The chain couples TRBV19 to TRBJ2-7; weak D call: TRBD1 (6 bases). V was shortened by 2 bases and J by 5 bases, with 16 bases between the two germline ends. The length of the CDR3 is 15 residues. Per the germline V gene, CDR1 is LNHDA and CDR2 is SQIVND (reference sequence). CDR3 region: CASSIMDSSSNEQYF. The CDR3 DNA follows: TGTGCCAGTAGTATAATGGACAGTTCTTCCAACGAGCAGTACTTC.

The CDR3 coding sequence is TGTGCCAGCAGCCCTGATCGGGGGTACACCGGGGAGCTGTTTTTT. This translates into CASSPDRGYTGELFF. V and J are TRBV5-5 and TRBJ2-2, with a tentative D call TRBD2 (6 bases). Germline values: CDR1 SGHKS, CDR2 YYEKEE (reference sequence). V was trimmed by 4 bases and J by 3 bases, leaving 13 bases between them. This CDR3 region has 15 residues.

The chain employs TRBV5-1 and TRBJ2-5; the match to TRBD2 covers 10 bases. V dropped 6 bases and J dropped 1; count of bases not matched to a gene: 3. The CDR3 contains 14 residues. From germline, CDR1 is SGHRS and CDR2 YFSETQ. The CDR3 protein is CASNSGGRQETQYF. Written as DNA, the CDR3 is TGCGCCAGCAATAGCGGGGGGCGCCAAGAGACCCAGTACTTC.

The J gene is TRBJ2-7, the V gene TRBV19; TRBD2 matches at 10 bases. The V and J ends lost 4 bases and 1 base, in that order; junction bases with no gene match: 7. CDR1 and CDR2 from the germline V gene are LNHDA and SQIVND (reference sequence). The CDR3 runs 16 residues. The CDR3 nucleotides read TGTGCCAGTAGTACGTCGGCTAGCGGGGGATCCTACGAGCAGTACTTC. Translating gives CASSTSASGGSYEQYF.

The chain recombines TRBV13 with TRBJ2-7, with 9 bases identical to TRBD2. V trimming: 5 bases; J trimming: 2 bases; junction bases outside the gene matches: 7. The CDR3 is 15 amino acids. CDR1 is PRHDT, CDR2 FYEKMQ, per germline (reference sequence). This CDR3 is CASSPGLASTYEQYF. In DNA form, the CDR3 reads TGTGCCAGCAGCCCGGGACTAGCCTCCACCTACGAGCAGTACTTC. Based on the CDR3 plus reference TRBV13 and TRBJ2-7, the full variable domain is AAGVIQSPRHLIKEKRETATLKCYPIPRHDTVYWYQQGPGQDPQFLISFYEKMQSDKGSIPDRFSAQQFSDYHSELNMSSLELGDSALYFCASSPGLASTYEQYFGPGTRLTVT.

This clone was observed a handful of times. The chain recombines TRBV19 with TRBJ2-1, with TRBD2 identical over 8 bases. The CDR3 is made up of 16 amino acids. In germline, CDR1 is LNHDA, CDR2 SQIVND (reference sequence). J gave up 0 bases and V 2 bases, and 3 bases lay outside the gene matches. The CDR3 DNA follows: TGTGCCAGTAGTATACTAGCGGGCCCCTCCTACAATGAGCAGTTCTTC. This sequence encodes CASSILAGPSYNEQFF.

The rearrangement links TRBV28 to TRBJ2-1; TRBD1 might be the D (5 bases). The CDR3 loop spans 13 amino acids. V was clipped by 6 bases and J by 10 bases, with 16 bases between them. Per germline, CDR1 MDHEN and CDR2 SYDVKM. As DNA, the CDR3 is TGTGCCAGCAGCTGGGATTCGGACATCGAGCAGTTCTTC. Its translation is CASSWDSDIEQFF.

The CDR3 here is CASSRRAGTEAFF. In DNA form, the CDR3 reads TGTGCCAGCAGCCGCCGGGCGGGCACTGAAGCTTTCTTT. The chain employs TRBV7-2 and TRBJ1-1; D is ambiguous. This CDR3 spans 13 amino acids. From germline, CDR1 is SGHTA and CDR2 FQGNSA. Trimming removed 5 bases from V and 4 bases from J, with 11 bases in between. Variable domain in full (rest from reference TRBV7-2 and TRBJ1-1): GAGVSQSPSNKVTEKGKDVELRCDPISGHTALYWYRQSLGQGLEFLIYFQGNSAPDKSGLPSDRFSAERTGGSVSTLTIQRTQQEDSAVYLCASSRRAGTEAFFGQGTRLTVV.

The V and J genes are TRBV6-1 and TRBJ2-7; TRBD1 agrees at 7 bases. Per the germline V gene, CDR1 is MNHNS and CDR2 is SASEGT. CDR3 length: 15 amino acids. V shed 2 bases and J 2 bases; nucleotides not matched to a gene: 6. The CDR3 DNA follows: TGTGCCAGCAGTGAACAACAGGGGCCCCCCTACGAGCAGTACTTC. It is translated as CASSEQQGPPYEQYF.

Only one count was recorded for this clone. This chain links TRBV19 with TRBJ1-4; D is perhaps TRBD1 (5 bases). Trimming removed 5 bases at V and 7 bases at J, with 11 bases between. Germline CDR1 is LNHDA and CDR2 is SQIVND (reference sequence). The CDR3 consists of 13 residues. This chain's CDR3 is CASSAQGGEKLFF. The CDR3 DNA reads TGTGCCAGTAGTGCCCAGGGAGGTGAAAAACTGTTTTTT.

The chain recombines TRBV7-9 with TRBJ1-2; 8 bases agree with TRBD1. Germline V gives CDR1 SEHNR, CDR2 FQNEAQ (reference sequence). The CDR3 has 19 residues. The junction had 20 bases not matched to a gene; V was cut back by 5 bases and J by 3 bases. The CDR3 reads CASSHPAPYRGTLDYGYTF. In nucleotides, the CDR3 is TGTGCCAGCAGCCACCCAGCCCCCTACAGGGGGACCCTTGACTATGGCTACACCTTC.

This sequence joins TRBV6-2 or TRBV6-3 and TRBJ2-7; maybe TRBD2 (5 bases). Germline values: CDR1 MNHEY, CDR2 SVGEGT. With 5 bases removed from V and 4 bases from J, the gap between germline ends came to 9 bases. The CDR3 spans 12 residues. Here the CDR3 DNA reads TGTGCCAGCAGTAAGGGAGCTTACGAGCAGTACTTC. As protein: CASSKGAYEQYF.